This TCR beta chain was captured in a study of identifying expanded T cells in peripheral blood. The table came from immunoSEQ multiplex PCR; TCRdb's copy has only in-frame clones and leaves some out. This sample has some 100,000 clones, with over 80% found just once. Between the trimmed V and J ends, which lost 6 bases and 4 bases, there was a span of 9 bases. CDR3 length: 12 amino acids. CDR1 and CDR2 (germline): SNHLY, FYNNEI. Collection occurred without any documented infections or immune events in donors. The chain carries TRBV2 and TRBJ1-1; D remains ambiguous. The sequenced sample consisted of blood. This receptor was obtained from a person aged 18 to 75 in good health. The CDR3 sequence is CASSPGITEAFF. The CDR3 nucleotides are TGTGCCAGCAGCCCCGGCATCACTGAAGCTTTCTTT.